A single sample gave rise to the 21 T cell receptor beta chains below, sequenced in a study of blood T cells in healthy people across ages. It was with a sample-barcoded 5' primer and a J-beta primer mix that a second PCR of about 6 to 11 cycles was run. TCRdb re-called the 5' RACE reads with MiXCR, one entry per CDR3 protein. The sample comprises approximately 900,000 distinct CDR3 sequences, around 48% of which are singletons, and 13% rests with the top ten. The sequencing sample was made of blood. The receptors here all came from a man in his thirties or forties in good health.

The chain combines TRBV6-1 with TRBJ2-1, with 7 bases lining up with TRBD1. Germline CDR1 is MNHNS and CDR2 is SASEGT. This CDR3 comprises 16 residues. Trimming cost V 4 bases and J 0 bases; bases outside gene matches: 6. CDR3 bases: TGTGCCAGCAGTGGTACGGGACAGCACTCCTACAATGAGCAGTTCTTC. Amino acid sequence: CASSGTGQHSYNEQFF.

This clonotype was detected only a few times. This chain connects TRBV5-1 to TRBJ2-5; D might be TRBD1 or TRBD2, each matching 5 bases. The germline V gene has CDR1 SGHRS and CDR2 YFSETQ. Between the trimmed V and J ends, which lost 4 bases and 11 bases, there was a span of 18 bases. The CDR3 consists of 13 residues. The CDR3 DNA follows: TGCGCCAGCAGCCGTGACGGGGCCAATGAGCAGTACTTC. Its protein is CASSRDGANEQYF.

The chain links TRBV24-1 to TRBJ2-2; D is undetermined. V was pared by 5 bases and J by 1 base, with 7 bases between. CDR1 and CDR2 (germline): KGHDR, SFDVKD. The CDR3 totals 14 residues. The chain's CDR3 is CATSVAGNTGELFF. The CDR3 DNA is TGTGCCACCAGTGTAGCAGGGAACACCGGGGAGCTGTTTTTT.

The rearrangement links TRBV7-2 to TRBJ2-5; TRBD2 matches 8 bases. This CDR3 is 17 amino acids long. The trim removed 1 base at V and 11 bases at J, leaving 18 bases unmatched. Germline V gene lookup returns CDR1 SGHTA and CDR2 FQGNSA. CDR3 region: CASSLVVLAGTSGKQYF. CDR3 nucleotides: TGTGCCAGCAGCTTAGTTGTCCTAGCGGGTACAAGCGGAAAGCAGTACTTC.

V gene TRBV4-1 combines with J gene TRBJ2-7; D not resolved. Germline CDR1 is MGHRA and CDR2 is YSYEKL. This CDR3 is built from 13 residues. The V gene lost 1 base and the J gene lost 1 base, with 5 bases spanning the gap. For the CDR3, the DNA is TGCGCCAGCAGCCAAGCACAGTCCTACGAGCAGTACTTC. Translated, it gives CASSQAQSYEQYF.

This clonotype was recorded many times. The chain recombines TRBV5-1 with TRBJ2-2; D ambiguous. Per the germline V gene, CDR1 is SGHRS and CDR2 is YFSETQ. V shed 0 bases and J shed 4 bases, with 10 bases lying between them. The CDR3 contains 15 residues. The CDR3 nucleotides are TGCGCCAGCAGCTTGGTGCGAGCCGGCACCGGGGAGCTGTTTTTT. The encoded protein is CASSLVRAGTGELFF. Full variable domain (remainder filled in from reference TRBV5-1 and TRBJ2-2): KAGVTQTPRYLIKTRGQQVTLSCSPISGHRSVSWYQQTPGQGLQFLFEYFSETQRNKGNFPGRFSGRQFSNSRSEMNVSTLELGDSALYLCASSLVRAGTGELFFGEGSRLTVL.

The gene calls are TRBV10-3 and TRBJ1-5; D is unclear. CDR1 and CDR2 (germline): ENHRY, SYGVKD. The CDR3 length is 16 residues. Trimming took 1 base from V and 7 from J, leaving 17 bases between them. The CDR3 sequence is CAISEWAAVTPQPQHF. The CDR3, as DNA: TGTGCCATCAGTGAGTGGGCAGCTGTGACCCCACAGCCCCAGCATTTT.

This chain uses TRBV20-1 with TRBJ2-7; D may be TRBD1 or TRBD2 (7 bases each). Trimming took off 4 bases at V and 5 bases at J, with 12 bases between the two ends. This CDR3 has 12 residues. In germline, CDR1 is DFQATT, CDR2 SNEGSKA (reference sequence). CDR3 DNA sequence: TGCAGTGCTAAGACAGGGACTAACGAGCAGTACTTC. Translating gives CSAKTGTNEQYF.

CDR3 DNA sequence: TGTGCCAGCTGCCCCCTTGGGAGGACCAACTACAATGAGCAGTTCTTC. Encoded protein: CASCPLGRTNYNEQFF. The chain links TRBV14 to TRBJ2-1, with a weak D call TRBD2 (6 bases). Germline V gene data show CDR1 as SGHDN and CDR2 as FVKESK. The CDR3 has 16 residues. With 8 bases removed from V and 3 bases from J, the gap between germline ends came to 20 bases. The whole variable domain, filled in from reference TRBV14 and TRBJ2-1, reads EAGVTQFPSHSVIEKGQTVTLRCDPISGHDNLYWYRRVMGKEIKFLLHFVKESKQDESGMPNNRFLAERTGGTYSTLKVQPAELEDSGVYFCASCPLGRTNYNEQFFGPGTRLTVL.

The V and J genes are TRBV29-1 and TRBJ2-5; D unresolved. V gave up 8 bases and J gave up 0 bases, with 7 bases separating them. The CDR3 runs to 11 residues. Looked up from germline, CDR1 is SQVTM and CDR2 is ANQGSEA. CDR3 region: CSTRYQETQYF. DNA of the CDR3: TGCAGCACCCGATACCAAGAGACCCAGTACTTC.

Comment on this clonotype: An end of the junction differs from the germline gene, which may be a read error. The chain carries TRBV20-1 and TRBJ2-6; perhaps TRBD2 as D (5 bases). This CDR3 spans 15 amino acids. Germline V gene lookup returns CDR1 DFQATT and CDR2 SNEGSKA (reference sequence). In DNA form, the CDR3 reads TGCAGTACTAGATCTGGAGGATCTGGGGCCAACGTCCTGACTTTC. This translates into CSTRSGGSGANVLTF.

This clonotype was detected a few times. The V gene is TRBV20-1, the J gene TRBJ2-3; 10 nucleotides agree with TRBD2. V shed 6 bases and J 2 bases; nucleotides not matched to a gene: 2. Germline V gene data show CDR1 as DFQATT and CDR2 as SNEGSKA (reference sequence). CDR3 length: 13 amino acids. CDR3 region: CSAGTSATDTQYF. The CDR3 bases are TGCAGTGCCGGGACTAGCGCCACAGATACGCAGTATTTT.

V is TRBV6-1 and J is TRBJ1-6; TRBD1 aligns across 12 bases. There are 15 residues in the CDR3. Unmatched junction bases numbered 1, after V lost 3 bases and J lost 7 bases. Germline V gene sequence: CDR1 MNHNS, CDR2 SASEGT. CDR3 coding DNA: TGTGCCAGCAGTGAGGGGACAGGGGGCAATTCACCCCTCCACTTT. The encoded protein is CASSEGTGGNSPLHF.

The V and J genes are TRBV2 and TRBJ1-1; D call uncertain. Trimming took off 11 bases at V and 0 bases at J, with 16 bases between the two ends. Germline V gene sequence: CDR1 SNHLY, CDR2 FYNNEI. The CDR3 runs 14 residues. CDR3 residues: CAGRVGLLNTEAFF. For the CDR3, the DNA is TGTGCCGGCCGGGTAGGACTGTTGAACACTGAAGCTTTCTTT.

The chain employs TRBV18 and TRBJ2-7; 7 positions agree with TRBD1. Germline V gene data show CDR1 as KGHSH and CDR2 as LQKENI. V lost 3 bases, J lost 2 bases, and 13 bases stayed unmatched. CDR3 length: 17 residues. CDR3 sequence reads: CASSPKSSGQYPYEQYF. CDR3 coding DNA: TGTGCCAGCTCACCCAAATCATCGGGACAGTATCCCTACGAGCAGTACTTC.

This clonotype was detected a few times. The chain links TRBV29-1 to TRBJ2-5; TRBD2 is a possible D gene (5 bases). The germline V gene encodes CDR1 SQVTM and CDR2 ANQGSEA. The V and J ends lost 8 bases and 3 bases respectively, with 16 bases between them. CDR3 length: 13 amino acids. The CDR3 DNA is TGCAGCATCGAATTGGACGGGGAAGAGACCCAGTACTTC. As protein: CSIELDGEETQYF.

This clonotype was found a few times. This chain connects TRBV5-1 to TRBJ2-1; no reliable D call. Germline V gene lookup returns CDR1 SGHRS and CDR2 YFSETQ. V was clipped by 3 bases and J by 9 bases, with 25 bases between them. This CDR3 is built from 17 residues. In DNA, the CDR3 is TGCGCCAGCAGCTCCCTGGGCGCCCTACCAAATTCCGGTGAGCAGTTCTTC. Translation gives CASSSLGALPNSGEQFF.

Points on this clonotype: The CDR3 does not end in the conserved phenylalanine or tryptophan, so this is likely a read error. The chain has TRBV27 and TRBJ2-3; D call uncertain. V gave up 0 bases and J gave up 8 bases, with 9 bases separating them. CDR3 size: 13 residues. Germline lookup yields CDR1 MNHEY and CDR2 SMNVEV (reference sequence). In nucleotides, the CDR3 is TGTGCCAGCAGTTTATCCAGGCCGGGTACGCAGTATTTA. This translates into CASSLSRPGTQYL.

The chain is built from TRBV6-5 and TRBJ2-4; maybe TRBD1 (6 bases). The J call may be mistaken, given a closer DNA end match to TRBJ2-7. The germline CDR1 and CDR2 sequences are MNHEY and SVGAGI. This CDR3 has 14 residues. The CDR3 DNA reads TGTGCCAGCAGCGCCGCGGACAGTGCCTACGAGCAGTACTTC. It codes for CASSAADSAYEQYF.

A few counts support this clonotype. The chain employs TRBV5-1 and TRBJ2-7, with TRBD1 as a possible D gene (6 bases). Per germline, CDR1 SGHRS and CDR2 YFSETQ. V lost 0 bases, J lost 3 bases, and 13 bases lay in between. The CDR3 is 15 amino acids. The CDR3 reads CASSLVGQTHYEQYF. As DNA, the CDR3 is TGCGCCAGCAGCTTGGTTGGACAGACTCACTACGAGCAGTACTTC.

This chain connects TRBV4-1 to TRBJ2-3, with 10 bases matching TRBD1. Germline values: CDR1 MGHRA, CDR2 YSYEKL. Germline trimming cut 4 bases from V and 0 bases from J; bases unmatched to any gene: 7. This CDR3 has 17 amino acids. CDR3 sequence (DNA): TGCGCCAGCAGCCCGAGTGGGACAGGGGCAAGCACAGATACGCAGTATTTT. Protein product: CASSPSGTGASTDTQYF.